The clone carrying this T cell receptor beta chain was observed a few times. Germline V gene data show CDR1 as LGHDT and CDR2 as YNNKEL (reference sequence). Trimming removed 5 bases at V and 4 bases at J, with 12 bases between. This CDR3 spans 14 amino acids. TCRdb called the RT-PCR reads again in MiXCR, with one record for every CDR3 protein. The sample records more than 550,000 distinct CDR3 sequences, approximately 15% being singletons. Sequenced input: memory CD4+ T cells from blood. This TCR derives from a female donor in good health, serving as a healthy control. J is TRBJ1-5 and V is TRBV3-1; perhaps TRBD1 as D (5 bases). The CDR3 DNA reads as TGTGCCAGCAGCACAGGACCCTGGAATCAGCCCCAGCATTTT. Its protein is CASSTGPWNQPQHF.